This T cell receptor beta chain was obtained from a study of response to subunit inactivated influenza vaccine. Study observations and caveats: The authors suggested that few new T cells are recruited per seasonal influenza vaccination.

On this clonotype: Its antigen is undetermined.

In TCRdb, the RT-PCR reads were re-called with MiXCR into one record per CDR3 protein. The repertoire holds around 190,000 distinct CDR3 sequences, with 13% to 15% as singletons. Sequenced material: CD8+ T cells sorted from PBMCs, taken 5 to 6 days after vaccination. This receptor was obtained from a man between 45 and 60 years old who received an inactivated influenza vaccine.

CDR3 in amino acids: CASSQDSLLAGYGGSTDTQYF. Here the CDR3 DNA reads TGTGCCAGCAGCCAAGATTCGCTGCTAGCGGGATATGGAGGTAGCACAGATACGCAGTATTTT. The J gene is TRBJ2-3, the V gene TRBV4-2, with 9 bases aligning to TRBD2. Trimming cost V 0 bases and J 0 bases; bases outside gene matches: 16. The CDR3 length is 21 residues. Per the germline V gene, CDR1 is LGHNA and CDR2 is YNFKEQ.